This T cell receptor beta chain came from a study of cytomegalovirus exposure and HLA in healthy donors. The PCR ran on 60 Vbeta and 13 Jbeta primers. The assay was immunoSEQ multiplex PCR, and TCRdb's table has in-frame clones only and misses some. The sample shows about 150,000 clones, around 79% of them seen only once. This TCR was sampled from a male donor in good health and CMV-seronegative. The sample consisted of PBMCs.

DNA of the CDR3: TGTGCCAGCAGCCCCCAGGGGGTCAATCAGCCCCAGCATTTT. Protein product: CASSPQGVNQPQHF. The J gene is TRBJ1-5, the V gene TRBV28, with 7 bases lining up with TRBD1. Germline CDR1 reads MDHEN; CDR2 reads SYDVKM. CDR3 length: 14 amino acids. V lost 6 bases, J lost 3 bases, and 5 bases stayed unmatched.